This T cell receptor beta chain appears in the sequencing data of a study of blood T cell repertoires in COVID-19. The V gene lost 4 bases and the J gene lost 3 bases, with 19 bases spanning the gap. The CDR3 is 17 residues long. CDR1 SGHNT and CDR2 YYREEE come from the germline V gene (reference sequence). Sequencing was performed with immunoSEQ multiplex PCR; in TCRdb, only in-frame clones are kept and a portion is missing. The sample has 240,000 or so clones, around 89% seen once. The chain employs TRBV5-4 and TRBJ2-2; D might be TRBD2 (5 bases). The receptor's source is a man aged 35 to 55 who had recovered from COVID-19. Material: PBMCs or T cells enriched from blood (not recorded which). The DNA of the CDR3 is TGTGCCAGCAGCCGACCTACCAATACCGGGGACACCGGGGAGCTGTTTTTT. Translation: CASSRPTNTGDTGELFF.